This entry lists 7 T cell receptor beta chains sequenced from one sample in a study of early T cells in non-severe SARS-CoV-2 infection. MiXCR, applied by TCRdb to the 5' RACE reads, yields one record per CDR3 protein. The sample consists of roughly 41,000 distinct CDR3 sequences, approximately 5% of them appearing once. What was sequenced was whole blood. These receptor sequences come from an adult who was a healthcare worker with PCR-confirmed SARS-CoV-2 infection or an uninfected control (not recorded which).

The DNA of the CDR3 is TGTGCCTGGAGTGTGGCAGAGACCCAGTACTTC. Translating gives CAWSVAETQYF. The V gene is TRBV30, the J gene TRBJ2-5; D is unclear. With 0 bases removed from V and 4 bases from J, the gap between germline ends came to 3 bases. The CDR3 contains 11 residues. Germline-derived CDR1 and CDR2 are GTSNPN and SVGIG (reference sequence).

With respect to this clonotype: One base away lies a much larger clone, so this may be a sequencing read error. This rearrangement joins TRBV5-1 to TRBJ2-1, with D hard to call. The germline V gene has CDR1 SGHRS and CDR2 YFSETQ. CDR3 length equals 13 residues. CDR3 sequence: CASSLSATDEQIF. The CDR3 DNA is TGCGCCAGCAGCTTGTCCGCTACAGATGAGCAGATCTTC.

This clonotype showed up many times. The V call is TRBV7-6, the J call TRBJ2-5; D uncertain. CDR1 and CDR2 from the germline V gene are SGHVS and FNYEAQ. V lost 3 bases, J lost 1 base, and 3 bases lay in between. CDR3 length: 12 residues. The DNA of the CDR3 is TGTGCCAGCAGCTTCCTCCAAGAGACCCAGTACTTC. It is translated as CASSFLQETQYF. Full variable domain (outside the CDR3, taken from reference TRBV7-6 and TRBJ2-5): GAGVSQSPRYKVTKRGQDVALRCDPISGHVSLYWYRQALGQGPEFLTYFNYEAQQDKSGLPNDRFSAERPEGSISTLTIQRTEQRDSAMYRCASSFLQETQYFGPGTRLLVL.

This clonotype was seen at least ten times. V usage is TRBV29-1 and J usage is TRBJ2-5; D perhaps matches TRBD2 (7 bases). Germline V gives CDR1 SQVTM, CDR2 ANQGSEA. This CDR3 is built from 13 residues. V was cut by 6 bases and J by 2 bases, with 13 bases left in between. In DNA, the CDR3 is TGCAGCGTGGGAGGGACATCTCAAGAGACCCAGTACTTC. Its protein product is CSVGGTSQETQYF.

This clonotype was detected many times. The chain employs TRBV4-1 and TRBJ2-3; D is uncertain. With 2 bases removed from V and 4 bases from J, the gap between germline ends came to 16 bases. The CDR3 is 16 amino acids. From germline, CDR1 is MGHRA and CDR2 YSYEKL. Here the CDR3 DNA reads TGCGCCAGCAGCCAAACTACTGGGGTTTACGCAGATACGCAGTATTTT. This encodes CASSQTTGVYADTQYF.

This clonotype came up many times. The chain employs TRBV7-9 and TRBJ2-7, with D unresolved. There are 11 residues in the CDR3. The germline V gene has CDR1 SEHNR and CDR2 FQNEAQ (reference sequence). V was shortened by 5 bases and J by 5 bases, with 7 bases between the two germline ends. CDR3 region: CASSRAHEQYF. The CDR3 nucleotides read TGTGCCAGCAGCAGGGCCCACGAGCAGTACTTC.

The CDR3, as DNA: TGTGCCAGCAGCCTCGGACGTTCCCTGAGTTATGGTGGCTACACCTTC. Residues: CASSLGRSLSYGGYTF. The J gene is TRBJ1-2, the V gene TRBV6-2 or TRBV6-3; D gene uncertain. The germline gives CDR1 MNHEY, CDR2 SVGEGT. The V end was cut by 6 bases, the J end by 7 bases, with 24 bases between. The CDR3 has 16 amino acids.